This entry lists 21 T cell receptor beta chains sequenced from one sample in a study of T cell changes during pregnancy in multiple sclerosis. The data were produced by immunoSEQ multiplex PCR, yet TCRdb's version contains in-frame clones alone and is incomplete. The sample contains approximately 60,000 clones, approximately 92% of which appear only once. The sequencing used peripheral blood, collected in the second trimester of pregnancy. These receptors were obtained from a female donor in good health, enrolled as a control in a pregnancy study.

V is TRBV11-2 and J is TRBJ2-7; tentatively, D is TRBD1 (5 bases). Germline V gives CDR1 SGHAT, CDR2 FQNNGV. CDR3 length: 15 residues. The germline V and J ends were trimmed by 0 bases and 4 bases, with 13 bases remaining between them. The chain's CDR3 is CASSLDSRDSYEQYF. The CDR3 bases are TGTGCCAGCAGCTTAGATAGCAGGGATAGTTACGAGCAGTACTTC.

This clone appeared once. The J gene is TRBJ2-7, the V gene TRBV5-1, with 8 nucleotides matching TRBD1. CDR1 is SGHRS, CDR2 YFSETQ, per germline. J gave up 3 bases and V 4 bases, and 9 bases lay outside the gene matches. This CDR3 is 15 amino acids long. The CDR3 coding sequence is TGCGCCAGCAGCCGACTCCCGGGACAGGACTACGAGCAGTACTTC. As protein: CASSRLPGQDYEQYF.

The chain has TRBV5-1 and TRBJ1-1; 8 positions match TRBD1. The CDR3 has 15 residues. Germline V gene sequence: CDR1 SGHRS, CDR2 YFSETQ. The V gene end was trimmed by 5 bases and the J gene end by 5 bases; junction bases not matched to a gene: 11. The CDR3 protein is CASRVETGVGTEAFF. The CDR3, as DNA: TGCGCCAGCAGGGTTGAGACAGGGGTTGGGACTGAAGCTTTCTTT.

The rearrangement joins TRBV13 to TRBJ2-3; 10 nucleotides line up with TRBD2. V lost 5 bases and J lost 1; bases outside the gene matches: 3. Germline values: CDR1 PRHDT, CDR2 FYEKMQ (reference sequence). The CDR3 runs to 15 residues. In DNA, the CDR3 is TGTGCCAGCAGCAAAGCGGGAGGGGGCACAGATACGCAGTATTTT. This codes for CASSKAGGGTDTQYF.

This rearrangement joins TRBV30 to TRBJ1-4; the D is unclear. The ends were cut back, 4 bases at V and 1 base at J, with 4 bases in the middle. The germline V gene encodes CDR1 GTSNPN and CDR2 SVGIG (reference sequence). CDR3 length equals 12 residues. CDR3 in amino acids: CAWTLTNEKLFF. The DNA of the CDR3 is TGTGCCTGGACACTAACTAATGAAAAACTGTTTTTT.

The genes are TRBV18 and TRBJ1-2, with D maybe TRBD1 (6 bases). The CDR3 totals 14 residues. Trimming removed 3 bases from V and 4 bases from J, with 12 bases in between. The germline V gene encodes CDR1 KGHSH and CDR2 LQKENI. CDR3 coding DNA: TGTGCCAGCTCACCCTTGGACAGCCGCTATGGCTACACCTTC. Protein: CASSPLDSRYGYTF.

This clone was seen repeatedly, ten times or more. The chain recombines TRBV4-3 with TRBJ2-1; 9 bases align to TRBD2. Looked up from germline, CDR1 is LGHNA and CDR2 is YSLEER. The trim removed 1 base at V and 4 bases at J, leaving 11 bases unmatched. The CDR3 extends over 18 amino acids. The CDR3 reads CASSQVAESGRTYNEQFF. DNA of the CDR3: TGCGCCAGCAGCCAAGTCGCCGAGAGCGGGAGGACATACAATGAGCAGTTCTTC.

The chain links TRBV9 to TRBJ2-3; D might be TRBD2 (7 bases). Trimming shortened V by 0 bases and J by 5 bases, and 22 bases separated the two germline ends. The CDR3 contains 18 residues. Germline CDR1 SGDLS, CDR2 YYNGEE. DNA of the CDR3: TGTGCCAGCAGCGTAGAGGGGGTTACGCGGGGGCCTAAAGATACGCAGTATTTT. Protein sequence: CASSVEGVTRGPKDTQYF.

The V and J genes are TRBV11-3 and TRBJ2-7, with D perhaps matching TRBD1 (6 bases). There are 14 residues in the CDR3. V gave up 5 bases and J gave up 5 bases, with 16 bases separating them. Germline CDR1 and CDR2: SGHNT and YENEEA. CDR3 protein: CASSPGAAWDEQYF. In DNA form, the CDR3 reads TGTGCCAGCAGCCCAGGGGCAGCTTGGGACGAGCAGTACTTC. The entire variable domain, with the rest obtained from reference TRBV11-3 and TRBJ2-7, is as follows: EAGVVQSPRYKIIEKKQPVAFWCNPISGHNTLYWYLQNLGQGPELLIRYENEEAVDDSQLPKDRFSAERLKGVDSTLKIQPAELGDSAVYLCASSPGAAWDEQYFGPGTRLTVT.

J is TRBJ1-5 and V is TRBV21-1; the table's D call TRBD1 went unverified against the DNA. TRBV21-1 is described as a pseudogene. The CDR3 runs 18 residues. The CDR3 DNA sequence: TGTGCCAGCAGCAAAGCTCAGGACAGGGGATATAGCAATCAGCCCCAGCATTTT. Translated: CASSKAQDRGYSNQPQHF.

The J gene is TRBJ2-5, the V gene TRBV2; D gene unclear. The V gene's germline CDR1 is SNHLY and CDR2 FYNNEI. The V gene lost 2 bases and the J gene lost 1 base, with 8 bases spanning the gap. CDR3 length: 14 amino acids. The CDR3 DNA reads as TGTGCCAGCAGTGAATTAATCTCCCAAGAGACCCAGTACTTC. Amino acids: CASSELISQETQYF.

This clone was picked up one time. The CDR3 nucleotides read TGCAGCGTTTTGGAGCGGGAGAGAAACATTCAGTACTTC. The encoded protein is CSVLERERNIQYF. This chain joins TRBV29-1 and TRBJ2-4, with TRBD2 matching 8 bases. The CDR3 spans 13 residues. The germline CDR1 and CDR2 sequences are SQVTM and ANQGSEA. J was trimmed by 6 bases and V by 5 bases; bases with no gene match: 6.

The gene calls are TRBV5-1 and TRBJ2-1, with TRBD2 as a possible D gene (5 bases). CDR3 length equals 15 residues. Germline V gene sequence: CDR1 SGHRS, CDR2 YFSETQ. Trimming stripped 3 bases from V and 4 bases from J, with 14 bases between. CDR3 residues: CASSSERRRYNEQFF. The CDR3 DNA is TGCGCCAGCAGCTCCGAGCGGAGGAGATACAATGAGCAGTTCTTC.

The V and J genes are TRBV18 and TRBJ2-2; 10 nucleotides line up with TRBD2. The trim removed 6 bases at V and 2 bases at J, leaving 9 bases unmatched. The germline V gene has CDR1 KGHSH and CDR2 LQKENI. This CDR3 region has 17 residues. The CDR3 region is CASSRLAGATNTGELFF. The CDR3 DNA reads TGTGCCAGCTCTCGTCTAGCGGGGGCTACAAACACCGGGGAGCTGTTTTTT.

This rearrangement joins TRBV20-1 to TRBJ2-7; TRBD1 is a possible D gene (6 bases). V was cut by 6 bases and J by 9 bases, with 12 bases left in between. Germline assignment: CDR1 DFQATT and CDR2 SNEGSKA (reference sequence). The CDR3 extends over 10 amino acids. In DNA, the CDR3 is TGCAGTGCCCATGGGGGCGTGCAGTACTTC. Translated, it gives CSAHGGVQYF.

V gene TRBV6-6 combines with J gene TRBJ1-5, with no clear D. The CDR3 is 13 amino acids. Between the trimmed V and J ends, which lost 7 bases and 3 bases, there was a span of 10 bases. Looked up from germline, CDR1 is MNHNY and CDR2 is SVGAGI (reference sequence). CDR3 DNA sequence: TGTGCCAGCACGAGGAGCCCCAATCAGCCCCAGCATTTT. Translation gives CASTRSPNQPQHF.

This clone showed up just once. The chain couples TRBV7-2 to TRBJ2-1; D possibly corresponds to TRBD2 (6 bases). The CDR3 is 15 residues long. The V gene's germline CDR1 is SGHTA and CDR2 FQGNSA. V was pared by 2 bases and J by 7 bases, with 15 bases between. CDR3 DNA: TGTGCCAGCAGCTTACAGGGCCACGGGGGAAATGAGCAGTTCTTC. It codes for CASSLQGHGGNEQFF.

This clone was seen once. This CDR3 is also generated by other DNA sequences in the sample. The rearrangement joins TRBV7-2 to TRBJ1-2, with D possibly TRBD1 on 6 matching bases. The CDR3 covers 13 residues. In germline, CDR1 is SGHTA, CDR2 FQGNSA. Between the trimmed V and J ends, which lost 5 bases and 2 bases, there was a span of 9 bases. The CDR3 spells CASSPDRNYGYTF. The CDR3 nucleotides read TGTGCCAGCAGCCCAGACAGGAACTATGGCTACACCTTC.

This sequence joins TRBV6-5 and TRBJ1-2; TRBD1 matches at 7 bases. The length of the CDR3 is 11 residues. Germline V lookup: CDR1 MNHEY, CDR2 SVGAGI. CDR3 sequence (DNA): TGTGGGTCAGGGGACAGCTATGGCTACACCTTC. Its translation is CGSGDSYGYTF.

The chain is built from TRBV2 and TRBJ2-7; 9 bases are a match to TRBD2. V shed 6 bases and J 2 bases; nucleotides not matched to a gene: 17. The V gene's germline CDR1 is SNHLY and CDR2 FYNNEI. The CDR3 totals 18 residues. The DNA of the CDR3 is TGTGCCAGCAGCGAAACTAGCGGGTTGACGACAAGGCCCTACGAGCAGTACTTC. It yields the protein CASSETSGLTTRPYEQYF. Filled out from reference TRBV2 and TRBJ2-7, the complete variable domain reads EPEVTQTPSHQVTQMGQEVILRCVPISNHLYFYWYRQILGQKVEFLVSFYNNEISEKSEIFDDQFSVERPDGSNFTLKIRSTKLEDSAMYFCASSETSGLTTRPYEQYFGPGTRLTVT.

For the CDR3, the DNA is TGTGCCAGCAGCTTAGGCCTGGGACAAGCTAACTATGGCTACACCTTC. Protein sequence: CASSLGLGQANYGYTF. The rearrangement uses TRBV7-2 and TRBJ1-2; D might be TRBD1 (6 bases). Per germline, CDR1 SGHTA and CDR2 FQGNSA. Between the trimmed V and J ends, which lost 1 base and 0 bases, there was a span of 12 bases. The CDR3 is 16 amino acids.